This T cell receptor beta chain derives from a study of spatial heterogeneity in lung cancer. Points from the study as a whole: How many expanded intratumoral alpha and beta TCRs were present tracked the tumor mutation count, which was a count of nonsynonymous mutations.

The time point here: sample taken at primary tumor resection. Frozen PBMC, nontumor lung or tumor provided whole RNA, which was sequenced unsorted. Relative to its sample, this clonotype is hyperexpanded. Its antigen is still unknown. Since the library was made to target alpha chains, this beta chain is a stray read and its abundance is not meaningful. One entry per CDR3 protein, called by TCRdb with MiXCR from the 5' RACE reads. This sample's table reports about a hundred distinct CDR3 sequences. The CDR3 has 15 amino acids. Trimming stripped 0 bases from V and 0 bases from J, with 11 bases between. The V gene's germline CDR1 is DFQATT and CDR2 SNEGSKA (reference sequence).

The J gene is TRBJ2-5, the V gene TRBV20-1; D is unresolved. Sequenced material: lung tumor tissue, taken at surgery. This TCR was recovered from a male donor with early-stage non-small cell lung cancer. The CDR3: CSARDEAEYQETQYF. The DNA for the CDR3 is TGCAGTGCTAGAGATGAGGCGGAGTACCAAGAGACCCAGTACTTC.